This TCR beta chain was captured in a study of blood T cell repertoires in COVID-19. Study context: COVID-19 samples from acute and convalescent phases originated in the United States, Italy and Spain. Sources were T cells, B-cell-depleted T cells, or PBMCs; the material itself was cDNA or gDNA.

Source study methods: Reference gene primer amplification yielded estimated nucleated cell counts. Profiling relied on immunoSEQ multiplex PCR, and the TCRdb table lists in-frame clones only, not all of them. The V and J calls and clone size come from that table; D and trimming were worked out from the DNA. The table records more than 10,000 clones, just over 85% of them present only once. The germline CDR1 and CDR2 sequences are SEHNR and FQNEAQ (reference sequence). The junction had 3 bases not matched to a gene; V was cut back by 5 bases and J by 2 bases. There are 14 residues in the CDR3. The chain combines TRBV7-9 with TRBJ2-4; 7 bases agree with TRBD2. Sequenced material: peripheral blood. This sequence was found in a human donor in a cohort sampled during active COVID-19. CDR3 region: CASSPGGTKNIQYF. The CDR3 DNA reads as TGTGCCAGCAGCCCCGGGGGGACCAAAAACATTCAGTACTTC.